This is a list of T cell receptor beta chains from one sample in a study of T cell changes during pregnancy in multiple sclerosis. Assay: immunoSEQ multiplex PCR; the TCRdb copy retains only in-frame clones and omits some. Of about 120,000 clones in the sample, 80% to 95% are singletons; the top ten hold 6.2%. The sample in question was peripheral blood, obtained before pregnancy. The source of these receptors is a female donor with multiple sclerosis, enrolled in a pregnancy study. Each CDR3 is given with its conserved first and last residue. The order of the fields is clone size, D gene, J gene, V gene, CDR3 protein, CDR3 DNA. D genes are given only for firm matches. Size tells how often a clone was seen (once, few, many) or the class of an expanded clone, and some rows leave it out.

clone size: .; D gene: .; J gene: TRBJ2-7; V gene: TRBV6-1; CDR3 protein: CASSVTGYEQYF; CDR3 DNA: TGTGCCAGCAGTGTAACAGGGTACGAGCAGTACTTC
clone size: .; D gene: TRBD1; J gene: TRBJ1-1; V gene: TRBV29-1; CDR3 protein: CSVTGGLGTEAFF; CDR3 DNA: TGCAGCGTTACAGGGGGCTTGGGCACTGAAGCTTTCTTT
clone size: once; D gene: .; J gene: TRBJ1-6; V gene: TRBV30; CDR3 protein: CAWSLFNSPLHF; CDR3 DNA: TGTGCCTGGAGTTTATTTAATTCACCCCTCCACTTT
clone size: .; D gene: TRBD1; J gene: TRBJ1-2; V gene: TRBV15; CDR3 protein: CATSSSTTGGRGRTF; CDR3 DNA: TGTGCCACCAGCAGTTCAACGACAGGGGGGAGAGGCCGCACCTTC
clone size: once; D gene: .; J gene: TRBJ1-1; V gene: TRBV29-1; CDR3 protein: CSGATQVRFNMNTEAFF; CDR3 DNA: TGCAGCGGGGCCACCCAAGTAAGGTTCAACATGAACACTGAAGCTTTCTTT
clone size: .; D gene: .; J gene: TRBJ1-5; V gene: TRBV28; CDR3 protein: CASSLGGLHQPQHF; CDR3 DNA: TGTGCCAGCAGTTTAGGGGGCCTTCATCAGCCCCAGCATTTT
clone size: few; D gene: TRBD1; J gene: TRBJ2-7; V gene: TRBV5-1; CDR3 protein: CASSWTGGYEQYF; CDR3 DNA: TGCGCCAGCAGCTGGACAGGGGGCTACGAGCAGTACTTC
clone size: .; D gene: TRBD1; J gene: TRBJ2-7; V gene: TRBV4-2; CDR3 protein: CASSQRQGTYEQYF; CDR3 DNA: TGTGCCAGCAGCCAAAGACAGGGGACCTACGAGCAGTACTTC
clone size: .; D gene: TRBD2; J gene: TRBJ2-1; V gene: TRBV27; CDR3 protein: CASSRGASGSGNEQFF; CDR3 DNA: TGTGCCAGCAGCCGTGGGGCTAGCGGGAGCGGAAATGAGCAGTTCTTC
clone size: .; D gene: TRBD1; J gene: TRBJ2-7; V gene: TRBV7-9; CDR3 protein: CASSEGQGADEQYF; CDR3 DNA: TGTGCCAGCAGCGAAGGACAGGGGGCGGACGAGCAGTACTTC
clone size: .; D gene: .; J gene: TRBJ2-7; V gene: TRBV19; CDR3 protein: CASSIGVSYGGEQYF; CDR3 DNA: TGTGCCAGTAGTATAGGCGTATCCTACGGGGGCGAGCAGTACTTC
clone size: .; D gene: .; J gene: TRBJ1-1; V gene: TRBV5-1; CDR3 protein: CASSLESDIRSQNTEAFF; CDR3 DNA: TGCGCCAGCAGCTTGGAGTCAGACATCCGATCGCAGAACACTGAAGCTTTCTTT
clone size: .; D gene: TRBD1; J gene: TRBJ1-1; V gene: TRBV6-1; CDR3 protein: CAGGGRGQGEAFF; CDR3 DNA: TGTGCCGGGGGGGGCAGGGGGCAGGGTGAAGCTTTCTTT
clone size: .; D gene: .; J gene: TRBJ1-5; V gene: TRBV21-1; CDR3 protein: CASSKDGGYGQPQHF; CDR3 DNA: TGTGCCAGCAGCAAAGATGGAGGGTATGGTCAGCCCCAGCATTTT
clone size: .; D gene: .; J gene: TRBJ2-5; V gene: TRBV5-5; CDR3 protein: CASSFRFDQETQYF; CDR3 DNA: TGTGCCAGCAGCTTTCGGTTCGACCAAGAGACCCAGTACTTC
clone size: .; D gene: TRBD1; J gene: TRBJ2-7; V gene: TRBV6-6; CDR3 protein: CASSYGGTGPYEQYF; CDR3 DNA: TGTGCCAGCAGTTACGGAGGGACAGGGCCCTACGAGCAGTACTTC
clone size: few; D gene: TRBD1; J gene: TRBJ2-2; V gene: TRBV27; CDR3 protein: CASSFEVGTGSTGELFF; CDR3 DNA: TGTGCCAGCAGCTTCGAGGTGGGGACAGGAAGCACCGGGGAGCTGTTTTTT
clone size: .; D gene: TRBD1; J gene: TRBJ1-5; V gene: TRBV6-4; CDR3 protein: CASSDWDRGNQPQHF; CDR3 DNA: TGTGCCAGCAGTGACTGGGACAGGGGTAATCAGCCCCAGCATTTT
clone size: .; D gene: TRBD1; J gene: TRBJ1-3; V gene: TRBV2; CDR3 protein: CASRAMPGQGIGWSGNTIYF; CDR3 DNA: TGTGCCAGCAGAGCTATGCCGGGACAGGGGATAGGGTGGTCTGGAAACACCATATATTTT
clone size: .; D gene: .; J gene: TRBJ1-1; V gene: TRBV4-1; CDR3 protein: CASSQDGANSMNTEAFF; CDR3 DNA: TGCGCCAGCAGCCAGGATGGGGCTAACAGCATGAACACTGAAGCTTTCTTT
clone size: .; D gene: .; J gene: TRBJ2-5; V gene: TRBV7-2; CDR3 protein: CASSVNSFGETQYF; CDR3 DNA: TGTGCCAGCAGCGTAAACAGCTTCGGAGAGACCCAGTACTTC
clone size: .; D gene: TRBD2; J gene: TRBJ2-3; V gene: TRBV28; CDR3 protein: CASKSGGPGTQYF; CDR3 DNA: TGTGCCAGCAAATCGGGGGGGCCGGGTACGCAGTATTTT
clone size: .; D gene: TRBD1; J gene: TRBJ1-2; V gene: TRBV18; CDR3 protein: CASSPLRTGARANYGYTF; CDR3 DNA: TGTGCCAGCTCACCACTTCGGACAGGGGCTCGAGCTAACTATGGCTACACCTTC
clone size: .; D gene: .; J gene: TRBJ2-2; V gene: TRBV5-4; CDR3 protein: CASSREAVNTGELFF; CDR3 DNA: TGTGCCAGCAGCCGCGAGGCAGTCAACACCGGGGAGCTGTTTTTT
clone size: .; D gene: .; J gene: TRBJ1-1; V gene: TRBV2; CDR3 protein: CASRPGATEAFF; CDR3 DNA: TGTGCCAGCAGACCGGGAGCCACTGAAGCTTTCTTT
clone size: .; D gene: .; J gene: TRBJ2-5; V gene: TRBV23-1; CDR3 protein: CASRPAGLQYF; CDR3 DNA: TGCGCCAGCAGACCGGCGGGGCTCCAGTACTTC
clone size: .; D gene: .; J gene: TRBJ1-3; V gene: TRBV7-9; CDR3 protein: CASGYASSGNTIYF; CDR3 DNA: TGTGCCAGCGGCTATGCTAGCTCTGGAAACACCATATATTTT
clone size: .; D gene: TRBD1; J gene: TRBJ1-4; V gene: TRBV2; CDR3 protein: CASSVGAGTGDEKLFF; CDR3 DNA: TGTGCCAGCAGTGTGGGGGCCGGGACAGGGGATGAAAAACTGTTTTTT
clone size: .; D gene: .; J gene: TRBJ2-7; V gene: TRBV6-1; CDR3 protein: CASSLGDEQYF; CDR3 DNA: TGTGCCAGCTCCCTGGGAGACGAGCAGTACTTC
clone size: .; D gene: .; J gene: TRBJ1-5; V gene: TRBV2; CDR3 protein: CASSEGRGKQPQHF; CDR3 DNA: TGTGCCAGCAGTGAAGGCAGGGGAAAGCAGCCCCAGCATTTT
clone size: .; D gene: TRBD1; J gene: TRBJ1-5; V gene: TRBV18; CDR3 protein: CASSPGTGGEQPQHF; CDR3 DNA: TGTGCCAGCTCACCCGGGACAGGGGGCGAACAGCCCCAGCATTTT
clone size: .; D gene: TRBD2; J gene: TRBJ2-5; V gene: TRBV5-1; CDR3 protein: CASSLDGAGGVNQYF; CDR3 DNA: TGCGCCAGCAGCTTGGACGGTGCGGGAGGGGTGAACCAGTACTTC
clone size: .; D gene: .; J gene: TRBJ1-1; V gene: TRBV6-6; CDR3 protein: CASERGRNTEAFF; CDR3 DNA: TGTGCCAGCGAGCGGGGGAGGAACACTGAAGCTTTCTTT
clone size: .; D gene: .; J gene: TRBJ1-2; V gene: TRBV6-1; CDR3 protein: CASRAGAIKGYGYTF; CDR3 DNA: TGTGCCAGCAGGGCTGGGGCCATAAAGGGCTATGGCTACACCTTC
clone size: .; D gene: .; J gene: TRBJ1-2; V gene: TRBV6-1; CDR3 protein: CASSEDPVYGYTF; CDR3 DNA: TGTGCCAGCAGTGAAGATCCGGTCTATGGCTACACCTTC
clone size: .; D gene: .; J gene: TRBJ2-5; V gene: TRBV5-1; CDR3 protein: CASSLDSQKETQYF; CDR3 DNA: TGCGCCAGCAGCTTGGATAGCCAGAAAGAGACCCAGTACTTC
clone size: .; D gene: .; J gene: TRBJ1-1; V gene: TRBV6-6; CDR3 protein: CASSYSDSTEAFF; CDR3 DNA: TGTGCCAGCAGTTACTCTGATAGCACTGAAGCTTTCTTT
clone size: .; D gene: TRBD1; J gene: TRBJ1-6; V gene: TRBV18; CDR3 protein: CASSPLEPAGTGFRSPLHF; CDR3 DNA: TGTGCCAGCTCACCACTTGAGCCTGCCGGGACAGGATTCCGTTCACCCCTCCACTTT
clone size: .; D gene: TRBD2; J gene: TRBJ2-7; V gene: TRBV15; CDR3 protein: CATSRVLSSGRKGYYEQYF; CDR3 DNA: TGTGCCACCAGCAGAGTACTGTCTAGCGGGAGGAAGGGTTACTACGAGCAGTACTTC
clone size: once; D gene: TRBD2; J gene: TRBJ2-3; V gene: TRBV6-1; CDR3 protein: CASSVGRTSGGTDTQYF; CDR3 DNA: TGTGCCAGCAGTGTGGGGCGGACTAGCGGGGGCACAGATACGCAGTATTTT
clone size: .; D gene: TRBD2; J gene: TRBJ2-1; V gene: TRBV4-2; CDR3 protein: CASSQEAGDSYNEQFF; CDR3 DNA: TGTGCCAGCAGCCAAGAAGCGGGAGATAGTTACAATGAGCAGTTCTTC
clone size: once; D gene: .; J gene: TRBJ2-3; V gene: TRBV10-3; CDR3 protein: CAIMDTGQRDGRTQYF; CDR3 DNA: TGTGCCATCATGGATACTGGACAGAGGGACGGACGGACGCAGTATTTT
clone size: .; D gene: .; J gene: TRBJ2-7; V gene: TRBV5-1; CDR3 protein: CASSPGRPTYEQYF; CDR3 DNA: TGCGCCAGCAGCCCGGGGAGACCAACCTACGAGCAGTACTTC
clone size: .; D gene: .; J gene: TRBJ2-6; V gene: TRBV19; CDR3 protein: CASMSGVDSPSSGANVLTF; CDR3 DNA: TGTGCCAGTATGAGCGGTGTGGACAGTCCTAGCTCTGGGGCCAACGTCCTGACTTTC
clone size: .; D gene: .; J gene: TRBJ1-5; V gene: TRBV6-1; CDR3 protein: CASSGQSFNQPQHF; CDR3 DNA: TGTGCCAGCAGTGGACAGAGCTTTAATCAGCCCCAGCATTTT
clone size: .; D gene: .; J gene: TRBJ1-4; V gene: TRBV19; CDR3 protein: CASSELATNEKLFF; CDR3 DNA: TGTGCCAGTAGCGAGTTAGCAACTAATGAAAAACTGTTTTTT
clone size: .; D gene: .; J gene: TRBJ2-5; V gene: TRBV5-1; CDR3 protein: CASSLVTGSKRETQYF; CDR3 DNA: TGCGCCAGCAGCTTGGTTACGGGAAGTAAAAGAGAGACCCAGTACTTC
clone size: .; D gene: .; J gene: TRBJ2-7; V gene: TRBV28; CDR3 protein: CASSRTGSPEYEQYF; CDR3 DNA: TGTGCCAGCAGTCGGACCGGGAGCCCTGAGTACGAGCAGTACTTC
clone size: .; D gene: .; J gene: TRBJ1-5; V gene: TRBV5-6; CDR3 protein: CASSSYPGPQHF; CDR3 DNA: TGTGCCAGCAGCTCTTACCCGGGTCCCCAGCATTTT
clone size: once; D gene: TRBD2; J gene: TRBJ2-3; V gene: TRBV5-1; CDR3 protein: CASSLGLLALPTPSTDTQYF; CDR3 DNA: TGCGCCAGCAGCTTGGGCCTACTAGCGCTCCCTACACCTAGCACAGATACGCAGTATTTT
clone size: .; D gene: .; J gene: TRBJ1-1; V gene: TRBV4-2; CDR3 protein: CASSQVQGSNTEAFF; CDR3 DNA: TGTGCCAGCAGCCAAGTACAGGGCTCTAACACTGAAGCTTTCTTT
clone size: .; D gene: TRBD1; J gene: TRBJ1-4; V gene: TRBV5-4; CDR3 protein: CASSRDSENEKLFF; CDR3 DNA: TGTGCCAGCAGCCGGGACAGCGAAAATGAAAAACTGTTTTTT
clone size: .; D gene: .; J gene: TRBJ1-2; V gene: TRBV5-5; CDR3 protein: CASSPPWRGGYGYTF; CDR3 DNA: TGTGCCAGCAGCCCCCCTTGGCGGGGAGGCTATGGCTACACCTTC
clone size: .; D gene: .; J gene: TRBJ1-5; V gene: TRBV2; CDR3 protein: CASKNGRQGNQPQHF; CDR3 DNA: TGTGCCAGCAAGAACGGTAGGCAGGGCAATCAGCCCCAGCATTTT